Sequencing of this T cell receptor beta chain was carried out in a study of fetal regulatory T cell absence and autoimmunity. The CDR3 extends over 13 amino acids. With 9 bases removed from V and 0 bases from J, the gap between germline ends came to 10 bases. In germline, CDR1 is LNHDA, CDR2 SQIVND (reference sequence). This clone was seen just once. Generated by immunoSEQ multiplex PCR, the TCRdb table keeps only in-frame clones and is missing some. The sample holds around 100,000 clones, around 72% seen once. The origin of this receptor is a male donor with IPEX syndrome. Sample: pancreas tissue. The rearrangement uses TRBV19 and TRBJ2-3, with D perhaps matching TRBD1 (6 bases). The CDR3 sequence: CASGTPSTDTQYF. As DNA, the CDR3 is TGTGCCAGCGGGACACCTAGCACAGATACGCAGTATTTT.